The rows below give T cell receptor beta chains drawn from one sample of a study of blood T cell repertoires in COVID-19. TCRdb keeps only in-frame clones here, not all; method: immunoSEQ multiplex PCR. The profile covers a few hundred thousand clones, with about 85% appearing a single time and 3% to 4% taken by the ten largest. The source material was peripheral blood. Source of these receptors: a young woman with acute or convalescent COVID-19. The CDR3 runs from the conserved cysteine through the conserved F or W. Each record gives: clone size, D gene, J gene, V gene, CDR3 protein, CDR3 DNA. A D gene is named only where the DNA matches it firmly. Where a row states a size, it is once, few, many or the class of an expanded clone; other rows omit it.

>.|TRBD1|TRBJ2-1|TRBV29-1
CSVGTGTYNEQFF
TGCAGCGTTGGGACAGGGACTTACAATGAGCAGTTCTTC
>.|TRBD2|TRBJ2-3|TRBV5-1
CASSLAGLAGTDTQYF
TGCGCCAGCAGCTTGGCCGGGCTAGCGGGCACAGATACGCAGTATTTT
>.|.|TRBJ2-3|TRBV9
CASSVGPLADTQYF
TGTGCCAGCAGCGTAGGGCCCTTGGCAGATACGCAGTATTTT
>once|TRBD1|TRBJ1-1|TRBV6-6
CASSPDRGSKNTEAFF
TGTGCCAGCAGTCCGGACAGGGGGAGTAAGAACACTGAAGCTTTCTTT
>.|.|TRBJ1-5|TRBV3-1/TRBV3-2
CASSQDMGPNQPQHF
TGTGCCAGCAGCCAAGATATGGGGCCCAATCAGCCCCAGCATTTT
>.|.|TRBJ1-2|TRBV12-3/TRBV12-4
CASSSGGAGGYTF
TGTGCCAGCAGTTCGGGGGGGGCCGGTGGCTACACCTTC
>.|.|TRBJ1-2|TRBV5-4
CAWTATDYGYTF
TGTGCCTGGACAGCCACCGATTATGGCTACACCTTC
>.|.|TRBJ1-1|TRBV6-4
CASSDSEGGEAFF
TGTGCCAGCAGTGACTCAGAAGGGGGAGAAGCTTTCTTT
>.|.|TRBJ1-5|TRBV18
CASSPQPTTGQPQHF
TGTGCCAGCTCACCACAACCTACCACGGGGCAGCCCCAGCATTTT
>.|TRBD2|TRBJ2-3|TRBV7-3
CASSSVAGGPSDTQYF
TGTGCCAGCAGCTCAGTAGCGGGAGGGCCTTCAGATACGCAGTATTTT
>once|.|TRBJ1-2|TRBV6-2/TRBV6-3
CASSFPRVANYGYTF
TGTGCCAGCAGTTTCCCCAGGGTTGCTAACTATGGCTACACCTTC
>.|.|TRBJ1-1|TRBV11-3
CASSFITTRRDTEAFF
TGTGCCAGCAGCTTCATTACCACTAGGAGGGACACTGAAGCTTTCTTT
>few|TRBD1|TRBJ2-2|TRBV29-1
CSVLDRGRRNGELFF
TGCAGCGTTCTGGACAGGGGGCGGCGGAACGGGGAGCTGTTTTTT
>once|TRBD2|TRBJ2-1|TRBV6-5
CASTSLAGGNEQFF
TGTGCCAGCACCTCGCTAGCGGGAGGCAATGAGCAGTTCTTC
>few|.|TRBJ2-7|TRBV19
CASSIDGRGSYEQYF
TGTGCCAGTAGTATTGATGGCAGGGGATCCTACGAGCAGTACTTC
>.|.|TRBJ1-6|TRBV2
CASSDYGVNSPLHF
TGTGCCAGCAGTGATTATGGAGTTAATTCACCCCTCCACTTT
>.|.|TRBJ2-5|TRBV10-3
CAISDRWAGQETQYF
TGTGCCATCAGTGACCGGTGGGCAGGGCAAGAGACCCAGTACTTC
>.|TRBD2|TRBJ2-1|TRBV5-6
CASSRRAGVSYNEQFF
TGTGCCAGCAGTCGACGGGCGGGGGTCTCCTACAATGAGCAGTTCTTC
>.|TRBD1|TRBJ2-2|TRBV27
CASSPRDRFGELFF
TGTGCCAGCAGTCCTCGGGACAGATTTGGGGAGCTGTTTTTT
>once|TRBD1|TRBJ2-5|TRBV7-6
CASSPGTGGWYQETQYF
TGTGCCAGCAGCCCCGGGACAGGGGGCTGGTACCAAGAGACCCAGTACTTC
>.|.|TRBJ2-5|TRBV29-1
CSVLPGEETQYF
TGCAGCGTTCTACCGGGGGAAGAGACCCAGTACTTC
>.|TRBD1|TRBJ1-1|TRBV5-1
CASSPTGTGEVTEAFF
TGCGCCAGCAGCCCCACCGGGACAGGGGAGGTCACTGAAGCTTTCTTT
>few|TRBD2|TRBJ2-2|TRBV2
CASSGLAVTGELFF
TGTGCCAGCAGTGGACTAGCAGTCACCGGGGAGCTGTTTTTT
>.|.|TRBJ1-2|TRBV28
CASSLRDNYGYTF
TGTGCCAGCAGTTTGCGGGATAACTATGGCTACACCTTC
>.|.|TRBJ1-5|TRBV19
CASSIGQLNQPQHF
TGTGCCAGTAGTATAGGACAGCTCAATCAGCCCCAGCATTTT
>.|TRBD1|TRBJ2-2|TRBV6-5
CASRTDRVWTGELFF
TGTGCCAGCAGAACGGACAGGGTCTGGACCGGGGAGCTGTTTTTT
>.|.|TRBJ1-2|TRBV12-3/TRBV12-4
CASSFAGWYGYTF
TGTGCCAGCAGTTTTGCAGGGTGGTATGGCTACACCTTC
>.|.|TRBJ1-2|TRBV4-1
CASSKAAMFGYTF
TGCGCCAGCAGCAAGGCAGCGATGTTTGGCTACACCTTC
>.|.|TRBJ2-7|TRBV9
CASSVELAPFYEQYF
TGTGCCAGCAGCGTAGAATTAGCGCCATTCTACGAGCAGTACTTC
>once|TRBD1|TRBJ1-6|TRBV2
CASTRDRVNSPLHF
TGTGCCAGCACCAGAGACAGGGTTAATTCACCCCTCCACTTT
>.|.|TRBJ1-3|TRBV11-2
CASSFGESGNTIYF
TGTGCCAGCAGCTTTGGGGAGTCTGGAAACACCATATATTTT
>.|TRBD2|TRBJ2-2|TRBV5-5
CASSLLAGNTGELFF
TGTGCCAGCAGCTTACTAGCGGGGAACACCGGGGAGCTGTTTTTT
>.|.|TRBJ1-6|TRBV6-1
CASSERGSSYNSPLHF
TGTGCCAGCAGTGAACGAGGGAGCTCCTATAATTCACCCCTCCACTTT
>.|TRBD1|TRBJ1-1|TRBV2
CASSEGDSNTEAFF
TGTGCCAGCAGTGAAGGGGACAGCAACACTGAAGCTTTCTTT
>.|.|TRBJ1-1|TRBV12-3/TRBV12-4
CASSSLTGTEAFF
TGTGCCAGCAGCTCCCTAACAGGTACTGAAGCTTTCTTT
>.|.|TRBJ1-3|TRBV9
CASSLRERENTIYF
TGTGCCAGCAGCCTAAGGGAGAGGGAAAACACCATATATTTT
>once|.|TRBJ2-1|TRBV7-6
CASSPWGRQPNNEQFF
TGTGCCAGCAGCCCCTGGGGTAGACAGCCCAACAATGAGCAGTTCTTC
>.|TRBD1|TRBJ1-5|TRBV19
CASSIAQGAGQPQHF
TGTGCCAGTAGCATCGCACAGGGGGCGGGACAGCCCCAGCATTTT
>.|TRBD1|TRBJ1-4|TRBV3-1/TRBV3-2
CASRGDRVSATNEKLFF
TGTGCCAGCAGAGGAGACAGGGTTAGTGCAACTAATGAAAAACTGTTTTTT
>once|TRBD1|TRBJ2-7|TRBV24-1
CATSGQGRYEQYF
TGTGCCACCAGTGGACAGGGTAGGTACGAGCAGTACTTC
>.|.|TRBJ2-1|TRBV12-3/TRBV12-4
CASSWQTYNEQFF
TGTGCCAGCAGTTGGCAGACCTACAATGAGCAGTTCTTC
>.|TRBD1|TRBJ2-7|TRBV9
CASSVASGGQDYEQYF
TGTGCCAGCAGCGTAGCTTCAGGGGGCCAAGACTACGAGCAGTACTTC
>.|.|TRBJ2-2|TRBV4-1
CASSQVNPGELFF
TGCGCCAGCAGCCAAGTTAATCCCGGGGAGCTGTTTTTT
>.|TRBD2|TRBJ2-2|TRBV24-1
CATSHPGLAGGNTGELFF
TGTGCCACCAGTCACCCGGGACTAGCGGGAGGGAACACCGGGGAGCTGTTTTTT
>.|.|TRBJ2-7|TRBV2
CASSAERGEQYF
TGTGCCAGCAGCGCCGAAAGGGGGGAGCAGTACTTC
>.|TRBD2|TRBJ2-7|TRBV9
CASSVRTSGGDEQYF
TGTGCCAGCAGCGTAAGGACTAGCGGGGGGGACGAGCAGTACTTC
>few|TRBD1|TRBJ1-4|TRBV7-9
CASSLGPARQGANEKLFF
TGTGCCAGCAGCTTAGGGCCCGCGCGACAGGGGGCTAATGAAAAACTGTTTTTT